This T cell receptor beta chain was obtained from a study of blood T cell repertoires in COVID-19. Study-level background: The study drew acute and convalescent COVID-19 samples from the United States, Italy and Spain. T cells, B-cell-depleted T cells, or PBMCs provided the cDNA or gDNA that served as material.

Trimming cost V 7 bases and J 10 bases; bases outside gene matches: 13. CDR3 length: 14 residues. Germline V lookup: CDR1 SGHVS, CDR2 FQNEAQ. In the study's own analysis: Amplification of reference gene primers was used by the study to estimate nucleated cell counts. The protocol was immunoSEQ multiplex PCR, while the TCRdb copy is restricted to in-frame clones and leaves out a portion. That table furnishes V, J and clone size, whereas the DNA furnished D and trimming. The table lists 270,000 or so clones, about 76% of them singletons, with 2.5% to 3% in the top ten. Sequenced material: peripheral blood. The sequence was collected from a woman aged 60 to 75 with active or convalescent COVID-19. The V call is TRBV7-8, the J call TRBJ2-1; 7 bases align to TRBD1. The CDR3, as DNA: TGTGCCAGCACCCTACCCCGGACAGGCGGGGAGCAGTTCTTC. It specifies CASTLPRTGGEQFF.